This T cell receptor (beta chain) was captured in a study of T cell repertoires in cytomegalovirus infection. Study details: Selected CMV epitopes included recently identified HLA-C-restricted ones as well as well-studied HLA-B-restricted ones.

This clonotype was observed at least ten times. Its antigen is unknown. This CDR3 is 15 amino acids long. V lost 4 bases and J 2 bases, leaving 11 bases between the germline ends. Germline CDR1 is LGHNA and CDR2 is YSLEER. Study-wide results and limits: Ex vivo responses were dominated by HLA-C-restricted CMV-specific TCR beta clonotypes.

From the reads, TCRdb called clonotypes with MiXCR, one entry per CDR3 protein. The sample lists about 280,000 distinct CDR3 sequences, 20% to 25% occurring once. V is TRBV4-3 and J is TRBJ2-2; D not resolved. The material sequenced was cultured PBMCs, taken from culture after CMV antigen stimulation. The source is a human donor in good health (CMV status not recorded). Some clones in this sample may be carry-over from other donors' samples. In DNA form, the CDR3 reads TGCGCCAGCAGCCCAGACTTCCTAAACACCGGGGAGCTGTTTTTT. As protein: CASSPDFLNTGELFF.